This note documents a single T cell receptor beta chain sequence. The CDR3 runs to 17 residues. The V end was cut by 3 bases, the J end by 0 bases, with 17 bases between. Germline CDR1 reads SGHRS; CDR2 reads YFSETQ. This specimen comes from a study of identical twins. cDNA molecules carried unique molecular identifiers, and template switching added a universal primer site. TCRdb itself ran the 5' RACE reads through MiXCR, one entry per CDR3 protein. This table has under 300,000 distinct CDR3 sequences, under 8.5% appearing once. Another study also made use of these data, one on T cells expressing NK-cell markers.

The chain carries TRBV5-1 and TRBJ2-3, with D hard to call. The sequence derives from a woman between 18 and 29 years old in good health. Sequencing was performed on CD8+ T cells sorted from blood. DNA for the CDR3: TGCGCCAGCAGCTCTTTACTAATTAGTTCTAGCACAGATACGCAGTATTTT. This gives the protein CASSSLLISSSTDTQYF.